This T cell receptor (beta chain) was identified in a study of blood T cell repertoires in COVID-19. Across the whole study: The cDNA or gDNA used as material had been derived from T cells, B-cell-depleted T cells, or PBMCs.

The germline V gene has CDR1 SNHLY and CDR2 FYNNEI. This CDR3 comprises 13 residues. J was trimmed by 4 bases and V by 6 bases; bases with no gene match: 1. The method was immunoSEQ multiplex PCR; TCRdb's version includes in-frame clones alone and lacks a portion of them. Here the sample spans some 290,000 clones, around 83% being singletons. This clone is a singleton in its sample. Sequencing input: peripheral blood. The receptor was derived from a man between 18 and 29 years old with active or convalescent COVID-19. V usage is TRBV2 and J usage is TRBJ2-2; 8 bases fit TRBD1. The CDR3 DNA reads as TGTGCCAGCAGGGACAGGGCCACCGGGGAGCTGTTTTTT. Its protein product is CASRDRATGELFF.